Listed below are T cell receptor beta chains from one sample, sequenced in a study of cytomegalovirus exposure and HLA in healthy donors. The method was immunoSEQ multiplex PCR; TCRdb's version includes in-frame clones alone and lacks a portion of them. The sample consists of 150,000 to 200,000 clones, roughly 86% of them appearing once. Sequencing used PBMCs. All receptors come from a woman younger than 35 in good health and CMV-seronegative. The CDR3 runs from the conserved cysteine through the conserved F or W. The D gene is left open where the match is weak. The size entry is marked missing in some rows and otherwise reads once, few, many or a size class.

clone_size	v_call	j_call	d_call	cdr3_aa	cdr3_nt
NA	TRBV30	TRBJ1-1	TRBD1	CAWNGQGLLNTEAFF	TGTGCCTGGAATGGACAGGGACTATTGAACACTGAAGCTTTCTTT
NA	TRBV4-1	TRBJ2-3	TRBD2	CASSQDGTIADTQYF	TGCGCCAGCAGCCAAGATGGGACTATTGCAGATACGCAGTATTTT
NA	TRBV10-3	TRBJ2-5	NA	CAISAAGYQETQYF	TGTGCCATCAGTGCTGCGGGGTACCAAGAGACCCAGTACTTC
NA	TRBV19	TRBJ1-2	NA	CASSRGPGNVF	TGTGCCAGTAGTCGGGGTCCGGGAAACGTCTTC
NA	TRBV20-1	TRBJ2-5	NA	CSALSLETQYF	TGCAGTGCCCTAAGTCTGGAGACCCAGTACTTC
once	TRBV20-1	TRBJ1-1	NA	CSARRGGEAFF	TGCAGTGCCAGAAGGGGAGGAGAAGCTTTCTTT
NA	TRBV4-1	TRBJ2-1	NA	CASSQDDRGGGNEQFF	TGCGCCAGCAGCCAAGATGACAGGGGAGGGGGCAATGAGCAGTTCTTC
NA	TRBV4-2	TRBJ1-1	TRBD1	CASSLPYSGTGGLDTEAFF	TGTGCCAGCAGCCTGCCTTACTCTGGGACAGGGGGCCTGGACACTGAAGCTTTCTTT
NA	TRBV9	TRBJ1-2	TRBD1	CASSPSTGAYGYTF	TGTGCCAGCAGCCCCTCGACAGGGGCCTATGGCTACACCTTC
NA	TRBV6-1	TRBJ1-5	TRBD1	CASSEYRGRGQPQHF	TGTGCCAGCAGTGAGTATAGGGGGCGCGGTCAGCCCCAGCATTTT
NA	TRBV30	TRBJ1-2	TRBD1	CAWSAQTGVGYTF	TGTGCCTGGAGTGCCCAGACAGGGGTCGGCTACACCTTC
NA	TRBV10-3	TRBJ1-5	TRBD1	CAISRGQFNSNQPQHF	TGTGCCATCAGTCGGGGACAGTTCAATAGCAATCAGCCCCAGCATTTT
NA	TRBV7-9	TRBJ1-2	TRBD1	CASSLGQGVSFYGYTF	TGTGCCAGCAGCTTGGGACAGGGAGTGTCGTTCTATGGCTACACCTTC
few	TRBV4-1	TRBJ1-1	NA	CASSRGAEAFF	TGCGCCAGCAGCCGGGGGGCTGAAGCTTTCTTT
NA	TRBV6-5	TRBJ2-7	NA	CASSSQGDEQYF	TGTGCCAGCAGTTCCCAGGGTGACGAGCAGTACTTC
NA	TRBV19	TRBJ1-6	TRBD1	CASSITAGTVSPRPLHF	TGTGCCAGTAGTATTACCGCCGGGACAGTGAGTCCGAGACCCCTCCACTTT
few	TRBV10-3	TRBJ2-2	TRBD2	CAISDPTSGRSPLNTGELFF	TGTGCCATCAGCGATCCGACTAGCGGGAGGTCTCCCCTAAACACCGGGGAGCTGTTTTTT
NA	TRBV7-8	TRBJ1-2	NA	CASSLQVNYGYTF	TGTGCCAGCAGCTTACAGGTTAACTATGGCTACACCTTC
NA	TRBV5-1	TRBJ2-5	TRBD1	CASSHDTGGAQETQYF	TGCGCCAGCAGCCACGATACAGGGGGCGCGCAAGAGACCCAGTACTTC
NA	TRBV28	TRBJ2-2	TRBD1	CASSPWGQGDTGELFF	TGTGCCAGCAGTCCGTGGGGACAGGGGGACACCGGGGAGCTGTTTTTT
once	TRBV5-1	TRBJ1-4	TRBD1	CASSPDRGEKLFF	TGCGCCAGCAGCCCTGACAGGGGAGAAAAACTGTTTTTT
NA	TRBV30	TRBJ1-1	NA	CAWSVKGGSYAFF	TGTGCCTGGAGTGTAAAGGGGGGGTCTTACGCTTTCTTT
NA	TRBV5-1	TRBJ1-3	TRBD1	CASSAGQGAIGNTIYF	TGCGCCAGCAGCGCCGGACAGGGGGCAATCGGAAACACCATATATTTT
NA	TRBV29-1	TRBJ2-7	TRBD2	CSVGTSGNKSSYEQYF	TGCAGCGTTGGGACTAGCGGCAACAAAAGCTCCTACGAGCAGTACTTC
once	TRBV6-5	TRBJ1-5	NA	CASMGRESNQPQHF	TGTGCCAGCATGGGCAGGGAAAGCAATCAGCCCCAGCATTTT
NA	TRBV12-5	TRBJ2-7	TRBD1	CASGTGTGFRLKQYF	TGTGCTAGTGGAACCGGGACAGGTTTCAGATTGAAGCAGTACTTC
NA	TRBV6-5	TRBJ1-2	TRBD1	CASSRTGDGYTF	TGTGCCAGCAGCAGGACAGGGGATGGCTACACCTTC
few	TRBV20-1	TRBJ1-2	NA	CSAGRDGGYTF	TGCAGTGCTGGGCGCGATGGGGGCTACACCTTC
NA	TRBV4-1	TRBJ2-7	NA	CASSQGWTFSYEQYF	TGCGCCAGCAGCCAAGGATGGACTTTCTCCTACGAGCAGTACTTC
few	TRBV5-1	TRBJ1-1	TRBD1	CASSVEGAGGTEAFF	TGCGCCAGCAGCGTAGAGGGGGCCGGTGGCACTGAAGCTTTCTTT
NA	TRBV25-1	TRBJ1-1	NA	CASSDPGVTEAFF	TGTGCCAGCAGTGACCCAGGGGTGACTGAAGCTTTCTTT
NA	TRBV2	TRBJ1-1	TRBD1	CASSEFRQGGAEAFF	TGTGCCAGCAGTGAATTTCGACAGGGGGGGGCTGAAGCTTTCTTT
NA	TRBV18	TRBJ1-4	NA	CASSPQGGNEKLFF	TGTGCCAGCTCACCACAGGGGGGGAATGAAAAACTGTTTTTT
NA	TRBV18	TRBJ1-5	TRBD1	CASGGQGNQPQHF	TGTGCCAGCGGCGGACAGGGCAATCAGCCCCAGCATTTT
once	TRBV2	TRBJ2-2	TRBD2	CASIPGLYTGELFF	TGTGCCAGCATCCCGGGACTATACACCGGGGAGCTGTTTTTT
NA	TRBV4-1	TRBJ2-1	TRBD2	CASSQEPDGLAGVGEQFF	TGCGCCAGCAGCCAAGAACCGGATGGACTAGCGGGAGTAGGTGAGCAGTTCTTC
NA	TRBV10-2	TRBJ2-1	TRBD1	CASSADRVVLF	TGCGCCAGCAGTGCCGACAGGGTAGTCCTCTTC
NA	TRBV11-2	TRBJ2-1	TRBD2	CASSSFSGRYNEQFF	TGTGCCAGCAGCTCTTTTAGCGGGAGATACAATGAGCAGTTCTTC
NA	TRBV6-4	TRBJ2-3	TRBD2	CASSERGESTDTQYF	TGTGCCAGCAGTGAGCGGGGGGAAAGCACAGATACGCAGTATTTT
NA	TRBV7-2	TRBJ2-1	TRBD2	CASSPQGSGGEQFF	TGTGCCAGCAGCCCCCAAGGGTCGGGGGGGGAGCAGTTCTTC
NA	TRBV2	TRBJ2-7	NA	CASSDNRPHEQYF	TGTGCCAGCAGTGATAACAGGCCCCACGAGCAGTACTTC
once	TRBV6-5	TRBJ2-1	TRBD2	CASSRTSGSYEQFF	TGTGCCAGCTCACGGACTAGCGGGAGCTATGAGCAGTTCTTC
NA	TRBV7-8	TRBJ1-5	NA	CASSLVETGNGSNQPQHF	TGTGCCAGCAGCTTAGTGGAAACAGGGAACGGGAGCAATCAGCCCCAGCATTTT
NA	TRBV5-1	TRBJ1-2	NA	CASSLAEQTQNGGYTF	TGCGCCAGCAGCTTGGCCGAGCAGACACAGAACGGTGGCTACACCTTC
once	TRBV28	TRBJ2-1	NA	CASSFGGHNEQFF	TGTGCCAGCAGTTTCGGGGGGCACAATGAGCAGTTCTTC
few	TRBV5-4	TRBJ1-1	TRBD1	CASSLGIGTGRGDTEAFF	TGTGCCAGCAGCTTAGGGATCGGGACAGGGAGAGGGGACACTGAAGCTTTCTTT
NA	TRBV6-5	TRBJ1-5	NA	CASSYSRGNQPQHF	TGTGCCAGCAGTTACTCTCGGGGCAATCAGCCCCAGCATTTT
NA	TRBV9	TRBJ1-1	NA	CASSPYTEAFF	TGTGCCAGCAGCCCATACACTGAAGCTTTCTTT
NA	TRBV5-1	TRBJ2-3	TRBD2	CASREGQSTDTQYF	TGCGCCAGCCGGGAGGGGCAGAGCACAGATACGCAGTATTTT
NA	TRBV19	TRBJ2-1	TRBD2	CASSILAGGDNEQFF	TGTGCCAGTAGTATATTAGCGGGAGGGGACAATGAGCAGTTCTTC
NA	TRBV7-7	TRBJ2-1	TRBD2	CASSFGGRGNEQFF	TGTGCCAGCAGCTTTGGCGGGAGGGGAAATGAGCAGTTCTTC
NA	TRBV6-1	TRBJ1-4	NA	CASSDLQGMKDGNEKLFF	TGTGCCAGCAGTGACCTACAGGGTATGAAGGACGGTAATGAAAAACTGTTTTTT
NA	TRBV5-1	TRBJ2-2	TRBD1	CASSLGQGASTGELFF	TGCGCCAGCAGCTTGGGACAGGGGGCGAGCACCGGGGAGCTGTTTTTT
NA	TRBV4-2	TRBJ2-4	TRBD2	CASSHGDASGFKNIQYF	TGTGCCAGCAGCCATGGAGATGCTAGCGGGTTCAAAAACATTCAGTACTTC
NA	TRBV27	TRBJ2-7	NA	CASSSGVSLGEQYF	TGTGCCAGCAGTTCCGGGGTGTCCCTCGGCGAGCAGTACTTC
NA	TRBV15	TRBJ1-2	NA	CATSGLEKGFKAYGYTF	TGTGCCACCAGCGGTCTGGAAAAGGGGTTCAAAGCTTATGGCTACACCTTC